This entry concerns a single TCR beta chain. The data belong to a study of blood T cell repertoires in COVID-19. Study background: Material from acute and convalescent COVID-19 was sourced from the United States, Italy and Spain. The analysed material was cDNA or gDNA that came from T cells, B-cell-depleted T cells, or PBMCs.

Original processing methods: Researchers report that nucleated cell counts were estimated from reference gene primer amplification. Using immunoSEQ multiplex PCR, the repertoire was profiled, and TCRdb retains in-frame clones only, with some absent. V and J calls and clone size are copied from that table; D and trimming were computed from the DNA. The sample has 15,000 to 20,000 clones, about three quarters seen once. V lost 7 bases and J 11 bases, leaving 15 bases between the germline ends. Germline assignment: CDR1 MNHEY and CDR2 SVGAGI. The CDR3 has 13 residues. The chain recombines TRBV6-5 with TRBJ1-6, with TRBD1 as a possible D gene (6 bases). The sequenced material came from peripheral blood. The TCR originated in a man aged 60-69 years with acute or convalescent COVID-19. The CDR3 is CASNEGTRTPLHF. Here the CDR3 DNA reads TGTGCCAGCAACGAAGGGACAAGGACACCCCTCCACTTT.